One sample yielded the 28 T cell receptor beta chains listed below, sequenced in a study of T cell responses to AZD1222 COVID-19 vaccine. The protocol was immunoSEQ multiplex PCR, while the TCRdb copy is restricted to in-frame clones and leaves out a portion. The sample shows 110,000 to 150,000 clones, 93% of them seen only once. The starting material was peripheral blood, obtained on day 0 of AZD1222 vaccination. The receptors derive from an adult in good health.

This clone has more than one count but fewer than ten. V is TRBV18 and J is TRBJ1-1; TRBD1 matches at 7 bases. Germline V gene lookup returns CDR1 KGHSH and CDR2 LQKENI. Losses at the gene ends were 5 bases for V and 0 bases for J; bases not matched to a gene: 9. CDR3 length equals 16 residues. The CDR3 is CASSVDRVPMNTEAFF. As DNA, the CDR3 is TGTGCCAGCTCAGTCGACAGGGTTCCAATGAACACTGAAGCTTTCTTT.

The CDR3 sequence: CASSLVTGGGTGELFF. CDR3 nucleotides: TGTGCCAGCAGCTTAGTAACGGGAGGGGGGACCGGGGAGCTGTTTTTT. The rearrangement links TRBV7-8 to TRBJ2-2; 8 bases map to TRBD2. The germline V gene has CDR1 SGHVS and CDR2 FQNEAQ. The trim removed 1 base at V and 5 bases at J, leaving 6 bases unmatched. The CDR3 covers 16 residues.

The rearrangement joins TRBV5-4 to TRBJ1-4; D possibly corresponds to TRBD1 (5 bases). V dropped 4 bases and J dropped 1 base, with 11 bases sitting between them. The CDR3 is 15 residues long. The germline V gene has CDR1 SGHNT and CDR2 YYREEE (reference sequence). CDR3 loop: CASSPAGITNEKLFF. CDR3 bases: TGTGCCAGCAGCCCAGCAGGGATAACTAATGAAAAACTGTTTTTT.

The gene calls are TRBV6-5 and TRBJ2-4; D not certain. CDR1 is MNHEY, CDR2 SVGAGI, per germline. V was trimmed by 0 bases and J by 0 bases, leaving 6 bases between them. The CDR3 is 15 residues long. The CDR3 bases are TGTGCCAGCAGTTACTCTATGGTAGCCAAAAACATTCAGTACTTC. Its translation: CASSYSMVAKNIQYF.

This clone was detected only once. The rearrangement uses TRBV7-9 and TRBJ2-3; tentatively, D is TRBD1 (6 bases). Trimming removed 2 bases at V and 0 bases at J, with 15 bases between. The CDR3 has 17 amino acids. Germline V gives CDR1 SEHNR, CDR2 FQNEAQ (reference sequence). The CDR3 bases are TGTGCCAGCAGCTTACACGGACAGACTTCTAGCACAGATACGCAGTATTTT. Protein product: CASSLHGQTSSTDTQYF.

The CDR3 DNA follows: TGTGCCAGCAGCTTGCCGGGGATCCACGAGCAGTACTTC. Translating it yields CASSLPGIHEQYF. The chain joins TRBV5-6 to TRBJ2-7; D is perhaps TRBD2 (5 bases). Germline assignment: CDR1 SGHDT and CDR2 YYEEEE. V was shortened by 1 base and J by 5 bases, with 10 bases between the two germline ends. The CDR3 consists of 13 residues.

The CDR3 region has the DNA TGTGCCATCGGGACGGACAGGGGAACTCAGCCCCAGCATTTT. It yields the protein CAIGTDRGTQPQHF. This sequence joins TRBV10-3 and TRBJ1-5, with TRBD1 matching 9 bases. The trim removed 8 bases at V and 6 bases at J, leaving 8 bases unmatched. The CDR3 is 14 amino acids. Per germline, CDR1 ENHRY and CDR2 SYGVKD.

The chain recombines TRBV19 with TRBJ1-1, with 7 bases that match TRBD1. CDR1 and CDR2 (germline): LNHDA, SQIVND (reference sequence). The CDR3 extends over 14 amino acids. V shed 6 bases, J shed 6 bases, and the junction held 10 bases outside the gene matches. The CDR3 DNA is TGTGCCAGTAGGCCCGGGGGACAGCTCGCTGAAGCTTTCTTT. This codes for CASRPGGQLAEAFF.

The table lists this clone with a few counts. The genes are TRBV10-3 and TRBJ1-6, with D tentatively TRBD1 (6 bases). V lost 5 bases, J lost 9 bases, and 17 bases lay in between. Germline CDR1 ENHRY, CDR2 SYGVKD. The CDR3 loop spans 15 amino acids. The CDR3, as DNA: TGTGCCATCAGTAATCGCACAGGGCCAGGTTCACCCCTCCACTTT. It encodes CAISNRTGPGSPLHF.

The gene calls are TRBV5-6 and TRBJ2-3; D is perhaps TRBD2 (6 bases). The CDR3 extends over 15 amino acids. Per the germline V gene, CDR1 is SGHDT and CDR2 is YYEEEE. Trimming left V 3 bases short and J 6 bases short, with 17 bases between. CDR3 sequence reads: CASSSVDAEGDTQYF. For the CDR3, the DNA is TGTGCCAGCAGCTCCGTCGATGCGGAGGGGGATACGCAGTATTTT.

The chain carries TRBV12-3 or TRBV12-4 and TRBJ1-2; D unresolved. Trimming took off 1 base at V and 6 bases at J, with 6 bases between the two ends. This CDR3 comprises 12 residues. The CDR3: CASSLDGNGYTF. In nucleotides, the CDR3 is TGTGCCAGCAGTTTAGATGGGAATGGCTACACCTTC.

This chain joins TRBV7-8 and TRBJ2-2; D gene uncertain. With 1 base removed from V and 2 bases from J, the gap between germline ends came to 14 bases. Per germline, CDR1 SGHVS and CDR2 FQNEAQ. This CDR3 region has 17 residues. The CDR3 DNA reads TGTGCCAGCAGCTTAGTGGTGACCCCGATAAACACCGGGGAGCTGTTTTTT. This gives the protein CASSLVVTPINTGELFF.

The V call is TRBV19, the J call TRBJ1-1; no reliable D call. The germline V gene encodes CDR1 LNHDA and CDR2 SQIVND (reference sequence). The CDR3 sequence is 10 residues long. Trimming stripped 6 bases from V and 7 bases from J, with 6 bases between. The CDR3 protein is CASRGIEAFF. DNA for the CDR3: TGTGCCAGTAGGGGGATTGAAGCTTTCTTT.

V usage is TRBV29-1 and J usage is TRBJ2-3, with 10 bases fitting TRBD2. The CDR3 loop spans 16 amino acids. Germline V gene lookup returns CDR1 SQVTM and CDR2 ANQGSEA. The junction had 7 bases not matched to a gene; V was cut back by 0 bases and J by 4 bases. The CDR3 DNA is TGCAGCGTTGAAGATCAGGAACTAGCGGGACCAGATACGCAGTATTTT. Protein sequence: CSVEDQELAGPDTQYF.

The chain has TRBV27 and TRBJ1-1; D call uncertain. Germline CDR1 reads MNHEY; CDR2 reads SMNVEV (reference sequence). Trimming pared 5 bases from V and 1 base from J, leaving 8 bases between. The CDR3 totals 13 residues. CDR3 residues: CASSLRQNTEAFF. DNA of the CDR3: TGTGCCAGCAGTCTTAGACAGAACACTGAAGCTTTCTTT.

The rearrangement joins TRBV3-1 (or the pseudogene TRBV3-2) to TRBJ2-6, with a tentative D call TRBD1 (6 bases). V was shortened by 4 bases and J by 0 bases, with 13 bases between the two germline ends. This CDR3 spans 17 amino acids. CDR1 is LGHDT, CDR2 YNNKEL, per germline (reference sequence). In nucleotides, the CDR3 is TGTGCCAGCAGCCTTAGACAGGAGCGCTCTGGGGCCAACGTCCTGACTTTC. Encoded protein: CASSLRQERSGANVLTF.

The chain joins TRBV27 to TRBJ2-2; a possible D gene is TRBD1 (5 bases). Germline V lookup: CDR1 MNHEY, CDR2 SMNVEV (reference sequence). Trimming removed 5 bases from V and 2 bases from J, with 12 bases in between. This CDR3 has 15 residues. CDR3 region: CASSLLGHNTGELFF. CDR3 in DNA: TGTGCCAGCAGTCTTCTAGGACACAACACCGGGGAGCTGTTTTTT.

The rearrangement uses TRBV10-2 and TRBJ1-2, with TRBD1 matching 12 bases. CDR1 and CDR2 (germline): WSHSY, SAAADI. CDR3 length: 13 residues. After removal of 6 bases from V and 8 bases from J, the junction contained 4 bases not matched to a gene. The CDR3 DNA follows: TGCGCCAGCAGCGGGACAGGGGGCAACGGCTACACCTTC. It specifies CASSGTGGNGYTF.

Comment on this clone: This same CDR3 is encoded by further DNA sequences in the sample. The chain uses TRBV27 and TRBJ1-4; D might be TRBD1 (5 bases). V was shortened by 2 bases and J by 3 bases, with 7 bases between the two germline ends. Germline values: CDR1 MNHEY, CDR2 SMNVEV (reference sequence). This CDR3 contains 14 residues. The DNA of the CDR3 is TGTGCCAGCAGTTTACGAGGGGCTAATGAAAAACTGTTTTTT. It specifies CASSLRGANEKLFF.

V usage is TRBV6-5 and J usage is TRBJ1-1; D not resolved. This CDR3 has 12 amino acids. Trimming took off 2 bases at V and 4 bases at J, with 5 bases between the two ends. In germline, CDR1 is MNHEY, CDR2 SVGAGI. The CDR3 DNA sequence: TGTGCCAGCAGTTACGCCGGCACTGAAGCTTTCTTT. This encodes CASSYAGTEAFF.

The V gene is TRBV11-3, the J gene TRBJ2-2; D gene unclear. CDR1 and CDR2 from the germline V gene are SGHNT and YENEEA. The CDR3 has 12 amino acids. The V and J ends lost 8 bases and 6 bases respectively, with 10 bases between them. This CDR3 is CASGRASGELFF. The CDR3 DNA reads TGTGCCAGCGGACGGGCCTCCGGGGAGCTGTTTTTT. Filled out from reference TRBV11-3 and TRBJ2-2, the complete variable domain reads EAGVVQSPRYKIIEKKQPVAFWCNPISGHNTLYWYLQNLGQGPELLIRYENEEAVDDSQLPKDRFSAERLKGVDSTLKIQPAELGDSAVYLCASGRASGELFFGEGSRLTVL.

The V call is TRBV19, the J call TRBJ2-3, with D unclear. CDR1 and CDR2 (germline): LNHDA, SQIVND (reference sequence). Trimming took 1 base from V and 1 from J, leaving 6 bases between them. This CDR3 is 14 amino acids long. CDR3 in amino acids: CASSIGPRTDTQYF. The DNA of the CDR3 is TGTGCCAGTAGTATAGGGCCGCGCACAGATACGCAGTATTTT. The whole variable domain, remainder taken from reference TRBV19 and TRBJ2-3, is DGGITQSPKYLFRKEGQNVTLSCEQNLNHDAMYWYRQDPGQGLRLIYYSQIVNDFQKGDIAEGYSVSREKKESFPLTVTSAQKNPTAFYLCASSIGPRTDTQYFGPGTRLTVL.

This rearrangement joins TRBV6-5 to TRBJ2-7; D is unclear. From germline, CDR1 is MNHEY and CDR2 SVGAGI. CDR3 length equals 11 residues. With 8 bases removed from V and 3 bases from J, the gap between germline ends came to 8 bases. CDR3 amino acids: CASGIFYEQYF. The CDR3 DNA reads as TGTGCCAGCGGTATTTTCTACGAGCAGTACTTC.

This clone was counted a single time. The gene calls are TRBV9 and TRBJ2-2; D perhaps matches TRBD2 (6 bases). The V gene lost 2 bases and the J gene lost 0 bases, with 14 bases spanning the gap. Germline V gene sequence: CDR1 SGDLS, CDR2 YYNGEE. The length of the CDR3 is 17 residues. The CDR3 sequence is CASSVQGGEPNTGELFF. The CDR3 coding sequence is TGTGCCAGCAGCGTCCAAGGAGGGGAGCCGAACACCGGGGAGCTGTTTTTT.

The chain couples TRBV5-1 to TRBJ1-1; D perhaps matches TRBD1 (5 bases). This CDR3 comprises 15 residues. Germline V lookup: CDR1 SGHRS, CDR2 YFSETQ. With 0 bases removed from V and 1 base from J, the gap between germline ends came to 10 bases. CDR3 coding DNA: TGCGCCAGCAGCTTGGTCAGGGTAGGGAACACTGAAGCTTTCTTT. This encodes CASSLVRVGNTEAFF.

On this clone: The junction differs from germline at one of its ends, possibly a read error. The chain combines TRBV10-3 with TRBJ1-2; D uncertain. Germline CDR1 is ENHRY and CDR2 is SYGVKD. The CDR3 loop spans 14 amino acids. The CDR3 here is CAVSEPGMDYGYTF. In DNA form, the CDR3 reads TGTGCCGTCAGTGAACCGGGGATGGACTATGGCTACACCTTC.

The chain has TRBV28 and TRBJ1-5; 8 bases match TRBD1. The junction had 9 bases not matched to a gene; V was cut back by 5 bases and J by 0 bases. The CDR3 is made up of 17 amino acids. CDR1 MDHEN and CDR2 SYDVKM come from the germline V gene. This CDR3 is CASSVPRTGYSNQPQHF. CDR3 DNA: TGTGCCAGCAGTGTCCCCCGGACAGGGTATAGCAATCAGCCCCAGCATTTT.

The chain couples TRBV19 to TRBJ2-3; a possible D gene is TRBD2 (6 bases). Germline V CDR1 and CDR2: LNHDA, SQIVND (reference sequence). The V end was cut by 3 bases, the J end by 2 bases, with 9 bases between. This CDR3 is 14 amino acids long. The CDR3 reads CASSISGPTDTQYF. Here the CDR3 DNA reads TGTGCCAGTAGTATTAGCGGCCCCACAGATACGCAGTATTTT. Full variable domain (outside the CDR3, taken from reference TRBV19 and TRBJ2-3): DGGITQSPKYLFRKEGQNVTLSCEQNLNHDAMYWYRQDPGQGLRLIYYSQIVNDFQKGDIAEGYSVSREKKESFPLTVTSAQKNPTAFYLCASSISGPTDTQYFGPGTRLTVL.